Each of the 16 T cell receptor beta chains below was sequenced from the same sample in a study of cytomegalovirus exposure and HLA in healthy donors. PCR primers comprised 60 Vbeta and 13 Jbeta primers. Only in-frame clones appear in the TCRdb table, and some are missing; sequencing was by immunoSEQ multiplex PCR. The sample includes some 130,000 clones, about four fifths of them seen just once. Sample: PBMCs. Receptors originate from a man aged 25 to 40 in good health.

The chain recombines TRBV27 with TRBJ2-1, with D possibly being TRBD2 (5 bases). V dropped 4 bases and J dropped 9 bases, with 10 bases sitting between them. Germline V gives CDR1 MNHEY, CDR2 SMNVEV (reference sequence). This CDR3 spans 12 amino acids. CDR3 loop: CASSSLGSEQFF. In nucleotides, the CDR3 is TGTGCCAGCAGTTCGCTAGGGAGTGAGCAGTTCTTC.

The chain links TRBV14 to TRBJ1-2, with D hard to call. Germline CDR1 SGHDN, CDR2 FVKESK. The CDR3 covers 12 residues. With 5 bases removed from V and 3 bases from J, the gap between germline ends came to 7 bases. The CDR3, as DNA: TGTGCCAGCAGCATTTATCACTATGGCTACACCTTC. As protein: CASSIYHYGYTF.

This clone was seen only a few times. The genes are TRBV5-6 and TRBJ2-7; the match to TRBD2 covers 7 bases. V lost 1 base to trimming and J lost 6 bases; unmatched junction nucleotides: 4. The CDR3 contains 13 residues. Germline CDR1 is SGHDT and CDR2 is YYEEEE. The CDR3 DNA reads TGTGCCAGCAGCTTGAGGAGACTAGCCGAGCAGTACTTC. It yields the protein CASSLRRLAEQYF.

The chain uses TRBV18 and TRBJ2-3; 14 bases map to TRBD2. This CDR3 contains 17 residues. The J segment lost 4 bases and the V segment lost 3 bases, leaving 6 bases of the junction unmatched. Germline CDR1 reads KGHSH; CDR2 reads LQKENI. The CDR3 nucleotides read TGTGCCAGCTCACCGAGACTAGCGGGAGGGCGGTCAGATACGCAGTATTTT. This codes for CASSPRLAGGRSDTQYF.

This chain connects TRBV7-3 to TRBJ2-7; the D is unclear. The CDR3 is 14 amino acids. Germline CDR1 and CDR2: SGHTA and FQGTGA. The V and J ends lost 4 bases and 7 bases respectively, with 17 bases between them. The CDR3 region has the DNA TGTGCCAGCAGCTCCCGGGTTGGTACGAGGGAGCAGTACTTC. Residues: CASSSRVGTREQYF.

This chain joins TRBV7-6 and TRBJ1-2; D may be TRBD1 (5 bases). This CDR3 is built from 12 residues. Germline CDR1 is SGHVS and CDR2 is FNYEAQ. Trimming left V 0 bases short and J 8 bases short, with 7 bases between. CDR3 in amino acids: CASSLAGLGYTF. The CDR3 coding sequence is TGTGCCAGCAGCTTAGCGGGGCTCGGCTACACCTTC.

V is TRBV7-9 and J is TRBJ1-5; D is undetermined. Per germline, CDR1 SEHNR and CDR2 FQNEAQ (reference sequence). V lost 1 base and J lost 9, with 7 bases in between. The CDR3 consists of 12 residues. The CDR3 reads CASSLDVGPQHF. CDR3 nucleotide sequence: TGTGCCAGCAGCTTAGATGTCGGGCCCCAGCATTTT.

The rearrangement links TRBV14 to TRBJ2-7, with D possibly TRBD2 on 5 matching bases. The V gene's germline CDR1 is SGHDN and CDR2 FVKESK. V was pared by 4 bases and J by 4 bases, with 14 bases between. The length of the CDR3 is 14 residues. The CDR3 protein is CASSPRGSVYEQYF. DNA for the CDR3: TGTGCCAGCAGCCCCAGAGGGTCCGTATACGAGCAGTACTTC.

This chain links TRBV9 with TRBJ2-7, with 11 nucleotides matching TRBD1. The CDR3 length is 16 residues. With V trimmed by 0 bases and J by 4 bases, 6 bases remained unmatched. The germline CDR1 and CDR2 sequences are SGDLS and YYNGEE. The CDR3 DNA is TGTGCCAGCAGCGTAGGCCCCGGGACAGGGGGTTACGAGCAGTACTTC. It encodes CASSVGPGTGGYEQYF.

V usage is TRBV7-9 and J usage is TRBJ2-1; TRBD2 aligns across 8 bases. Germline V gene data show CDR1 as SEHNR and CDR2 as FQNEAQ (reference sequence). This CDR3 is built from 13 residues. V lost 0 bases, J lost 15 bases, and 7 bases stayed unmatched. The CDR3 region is CASSLASGDRGFF. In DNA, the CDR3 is TGTGCCAGCAGCTTAGCTAGCGGGGACCGGGGGTTCTTC. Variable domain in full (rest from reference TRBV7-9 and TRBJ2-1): DTGVSQNPRHKITKRGQNVTFRCDPISEHNRLYWYRQTLGQGPEFLTYFQNEAQLEKSRLLSDRFSAERPKGSFSTLEIQRTEQGDSAMYLCASSLASGDRGFFGPGTRLTVL.

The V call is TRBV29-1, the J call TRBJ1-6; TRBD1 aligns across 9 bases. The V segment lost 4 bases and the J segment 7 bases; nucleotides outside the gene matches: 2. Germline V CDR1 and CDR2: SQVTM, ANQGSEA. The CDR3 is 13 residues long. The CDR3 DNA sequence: TGCAGCGTTGGGGACAGGGAGAATTCACCCCTCCACTTT. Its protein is CSVGDRENSPLHF.

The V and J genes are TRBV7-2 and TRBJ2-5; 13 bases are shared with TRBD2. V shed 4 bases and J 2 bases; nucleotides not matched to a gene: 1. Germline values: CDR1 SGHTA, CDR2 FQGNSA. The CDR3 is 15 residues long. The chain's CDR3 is CASSWTSGGQETQYF. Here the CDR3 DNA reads TGTGCCAGCAGCTGGACTAGCGGGGGACAAGAGACCCAGTACTTC.

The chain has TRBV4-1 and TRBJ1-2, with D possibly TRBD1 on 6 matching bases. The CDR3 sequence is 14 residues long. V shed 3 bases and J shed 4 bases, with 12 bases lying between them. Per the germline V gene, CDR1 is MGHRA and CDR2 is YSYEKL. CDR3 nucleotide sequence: TGCGCCAGCAGCCAGGAAGGACAGATCTATGGCTACACCTTC. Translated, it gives CASSQEGQIYGYTF.

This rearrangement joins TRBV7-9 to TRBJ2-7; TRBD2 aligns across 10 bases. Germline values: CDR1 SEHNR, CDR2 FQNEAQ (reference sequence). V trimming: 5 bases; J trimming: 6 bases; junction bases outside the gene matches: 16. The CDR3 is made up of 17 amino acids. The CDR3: CASSTNPLAGVLFEQYF. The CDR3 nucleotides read TGTGCCAGCAGCACCAACCCCCTAGCGGGAGTTTTGTTCGAGCAGTACTTC.

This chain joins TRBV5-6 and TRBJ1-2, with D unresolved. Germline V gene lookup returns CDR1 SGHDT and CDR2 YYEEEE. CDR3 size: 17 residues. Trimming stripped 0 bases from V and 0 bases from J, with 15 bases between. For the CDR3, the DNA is TGTGCCAGCAGCTTGGCCTACCCAGGAGGGCCTAACTATGGCTACACCTTC. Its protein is CASSLAYPGGPNYGYTF.

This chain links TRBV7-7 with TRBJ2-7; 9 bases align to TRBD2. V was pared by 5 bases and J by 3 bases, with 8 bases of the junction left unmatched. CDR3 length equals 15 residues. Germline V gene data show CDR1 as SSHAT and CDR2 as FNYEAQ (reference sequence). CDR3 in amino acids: CASSQGLASYYEQYF. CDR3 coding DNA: TGTGCCAGCAGCCAAGGACTAGCGAGTTACTACGAGCAGTACTTC.